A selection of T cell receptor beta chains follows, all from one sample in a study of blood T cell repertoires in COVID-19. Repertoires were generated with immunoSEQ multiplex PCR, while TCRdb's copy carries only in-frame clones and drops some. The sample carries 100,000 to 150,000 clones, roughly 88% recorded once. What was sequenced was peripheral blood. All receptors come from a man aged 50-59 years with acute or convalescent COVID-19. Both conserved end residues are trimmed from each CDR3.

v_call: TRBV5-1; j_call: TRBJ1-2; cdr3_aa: ASSAGTTEGGYT
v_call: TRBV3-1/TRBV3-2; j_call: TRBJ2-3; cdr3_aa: ASSQDWSERRTDTQY
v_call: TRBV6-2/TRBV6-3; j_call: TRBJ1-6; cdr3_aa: ASSRTGTTSSYNSPLH
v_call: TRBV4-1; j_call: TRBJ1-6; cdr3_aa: ASSHVPGVRNYNSPLH
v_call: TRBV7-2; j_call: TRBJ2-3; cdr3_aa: ASRGGLYTQY
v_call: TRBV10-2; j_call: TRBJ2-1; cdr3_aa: ASSRTSGTGSYNEQF
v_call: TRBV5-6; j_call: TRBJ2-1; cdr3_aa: ASSPRGNLLRNEQF
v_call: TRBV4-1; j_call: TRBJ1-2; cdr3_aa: ASSQDGANYGYT
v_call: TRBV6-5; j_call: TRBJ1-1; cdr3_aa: ASSYSLSRNTEAF
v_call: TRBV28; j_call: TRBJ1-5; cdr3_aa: ASSNPIDPQH
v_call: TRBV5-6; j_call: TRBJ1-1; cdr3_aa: ASSLDSLTEAF
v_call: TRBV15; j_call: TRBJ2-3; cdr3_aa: AASRGPIDTQY
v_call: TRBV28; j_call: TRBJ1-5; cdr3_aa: ASIFSGSNQPQH
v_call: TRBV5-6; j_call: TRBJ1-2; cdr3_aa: ASSLVTGGDGYT
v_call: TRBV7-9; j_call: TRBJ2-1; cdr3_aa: ASDSGKVPYNEQF
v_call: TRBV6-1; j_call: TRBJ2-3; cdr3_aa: ASSEGAVADTQY
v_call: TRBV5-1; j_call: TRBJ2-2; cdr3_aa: ASRTGTSVPNGELF
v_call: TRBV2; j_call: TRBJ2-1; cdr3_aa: ASRGLAGRGYNEQF
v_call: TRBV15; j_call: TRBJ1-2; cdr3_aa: ATSRAGTGANYGYT
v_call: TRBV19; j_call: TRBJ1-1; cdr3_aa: ASSISRTGGSTEAF
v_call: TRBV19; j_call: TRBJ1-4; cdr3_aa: ASSIGVSGIEKLF
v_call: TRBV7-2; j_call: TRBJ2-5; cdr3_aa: ASSVELASGTQY
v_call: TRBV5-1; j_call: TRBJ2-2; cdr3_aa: ASSLFGTGELF
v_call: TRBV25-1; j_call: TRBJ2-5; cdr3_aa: ASSPPRVGETQY
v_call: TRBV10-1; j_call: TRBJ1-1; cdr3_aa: ASSESMNTEAF
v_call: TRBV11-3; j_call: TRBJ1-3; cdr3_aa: ASSLAGPGNTIY
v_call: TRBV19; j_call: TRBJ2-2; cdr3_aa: ASSIRAGGPFTGELF
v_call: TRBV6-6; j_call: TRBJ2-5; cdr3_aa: ASCPQDGGRETQY
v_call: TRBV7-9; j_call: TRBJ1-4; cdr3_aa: ASSSPRQGGEKLF
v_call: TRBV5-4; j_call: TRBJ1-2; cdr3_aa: ASSLQQTGGAGYT
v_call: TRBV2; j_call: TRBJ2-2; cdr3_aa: ASSVQGAGELF
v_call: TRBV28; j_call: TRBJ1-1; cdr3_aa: ASSSPGGRGTEAF
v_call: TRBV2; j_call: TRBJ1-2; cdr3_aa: ASTTGGGVWNGYT
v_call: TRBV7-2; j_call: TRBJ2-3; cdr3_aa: ASSSAPTDTDTQY
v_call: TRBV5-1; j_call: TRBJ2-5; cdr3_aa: ASSFETGRETQY
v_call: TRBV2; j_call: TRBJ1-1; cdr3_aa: ASSEAGTANGAF
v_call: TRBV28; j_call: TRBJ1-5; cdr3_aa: ASSPPGGYQPQH
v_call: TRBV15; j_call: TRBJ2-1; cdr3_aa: ATSRERAAGWFDEQF